This T cell receptor beta chain was recorded in a study of regulatory T cells in long-lasting Graves disease. This CDR3 spans 14 amino acids. V lost 1 base, J lost 3 bases, and 9 bases lay in between. The germline gives CDR1 DFQATT, CDR2 SNEGSKA (reference sequence). For TCR beta, libraries came from iRepertoire HTBI primers and Arm-PCR of CDR3 regions. TCRdb itself ran the multiplex PCR reads through MiXCR, one entry per CDR3 protein. Seen here are about 470,000 distinct CDR3 sequences, 15% to 20% observed once, and the top ten hold less than 15%. Time point reported: newly diagnosed GD, antithyroid drugs for less than 3 months. The authors made the TCR library using RNA they extracted from PBMCs. The sample also formed part of further work on T cells in Graves' hyperthyroidism and ophthalmopathy. That source adds: In the first-round RT-PCR of the TCR CDR3, the HTBI primer set was used. Among thyroid clonotypes expanded above 0.001, most also appeared in blood. A model of 13 V-J pairs discriminated ophthalmopathy from stable hyperthyroidism.

This receptor was taken from a man between 40 and 49 years old with Graves disease. The sequences come from peripheral blood mononuclear cells (PBMCs), collected at new diagnosis, from a patient treated with antithyroid drugs. The chain carries TRBV20-1 and TRBJ2-2; D might be TRBD1 (6 bases). Here the CDR3 DNA reads TGCAGTGCTAGAGTCAGGGGCTACACCGGGGAGCTGTTTTTT. This codes for CSARVRGYTGELFF.